This T cell receptor beta chain was profiled in a study of response to subunit inactivated influenza vaccine (dated by TCRdb to between 2018 and 2020). Regarding the study in general: Deep quantitative profiling of the T cell receptor repertoire was used in the study to follow responses to a trivalent subunit inactivated influenza vaccine.

Concerning this clonotype itself: The antigen this receptor binds is unknown. No much larger clone exists at a distance of one base, and base qualities are not known.

The library was obtained by RT-PCR. The sequencer was an Illumina HiSeq 2500. TCRdb applied fastp at Q25 and MiXCR to the public reads, then kept only in-frame beta chains. Rows with one shared CDR3 protein collapse into an entry with the most common genes and DNA. This sample holds 450,000 to 600,000 distinct CDR3 sequences; around 8% were observed only once. Roughly 13% of the sample is held by the ten biggest clonotypes. The study at large found these results: The authors proposed that each seasonal influenza vaccination may bring in only a limited number of new T cells.

The germline V gene gives CDR1 as ENHRY and CDR2 as SYGVKD. The CDR3 spans 13 residues, from the cysteine through the phenylalanine. Only the CDR3 portion is preserved as DNA: 39 bases, with reading frame beginning at the first base. The germline V and J ends show losses of 10 bases and 1 base respectively, and no gene match explains 5 bases of the junction. This receptor was taken from a man between 50 and 70 years old who received an inactivated influenza vaccine. Donor details come from another sample of the same person, matched by shared clones. The chain is encoded by TRBV10-3 joined to TRBJ2-5, and 8 junctional nucleotides match TRBD1. The material was PBMCs from blood, obtained around 25 months after vaccination. In nucleotide form, the sequence is TGTGCCACCCTACAGGGGGGCCAAGAGACCCAGTACTTC. Translated, this is CATLQGGQETQYF.